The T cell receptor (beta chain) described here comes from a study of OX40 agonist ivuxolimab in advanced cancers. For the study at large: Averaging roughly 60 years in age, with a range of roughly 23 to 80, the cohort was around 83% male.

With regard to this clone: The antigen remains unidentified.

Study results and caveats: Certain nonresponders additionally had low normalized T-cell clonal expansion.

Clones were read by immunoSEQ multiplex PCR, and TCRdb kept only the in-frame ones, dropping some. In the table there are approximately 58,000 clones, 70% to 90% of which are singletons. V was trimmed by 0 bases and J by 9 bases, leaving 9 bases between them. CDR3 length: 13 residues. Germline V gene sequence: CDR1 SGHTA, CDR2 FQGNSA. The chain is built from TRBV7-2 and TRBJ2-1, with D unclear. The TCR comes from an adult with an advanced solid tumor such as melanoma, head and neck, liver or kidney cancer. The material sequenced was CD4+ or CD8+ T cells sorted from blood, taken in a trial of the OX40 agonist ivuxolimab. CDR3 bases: TGTGCCAGCAGCTTAGCAAGGGCTGGTGAGCAGTTCTTC. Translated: CASSLARAGEQFF.